This T cell receptor beta chain was identified in a study of a mutant IDH1 vaccine in newly diagnosed glioma. Turning to the study itself: Patients' prior therapy spanned radiotherapy, temozolomide, or both; most underwent both.

TCRdb's table, derived via immunoSEQ multiplex PCR, lists solely in-frame clones and lacks some. The data show roughly 41,000 clones, with around 80% seen just once and 9% to 10% held by the top ten. Sample time point: baseline, week 1 (first vaccination visit). As for treatment: pre-vaccination baseline after standard-of-care therapy. Diagnosis in the donors showed new WHO grade 3 or 4 astrocytomas that were IDH1-mutant and ATRX-lost. Study results and caveats: Immune responses arising from the vaccine appeared in around 93% of patients. Any relationship between pseudoprogression and changes in top peripheral T cell clonotypes seemed absent.

Comments on this clone: As yet, its antigen is unknown.

This clonotype was sampled from a man aged 35 to 55 with glioma. Some clones in this sample may be carry-over from other donors' samples. Source: PBMCs, taken from a glioma patient treated with radiotherapy, temozolomide or both.

The CDR3 sequence is CASRSPTENTEAFF. The DNA of the CDR3 is TGCGCCAGCCGCTCACCGACAGAGAACACTGAAGCTTTCTTT. This chain joins TRBV5-1 and TRBJ1-1; tentatively, D is TRBD1 (5 bases). Germline CDR1 SGHRS, CDR2 YFSETQ. The CDR3 runs 14 residues. V dropped 7 bases and J dropped 1 base, with 14 bases sitting between them.